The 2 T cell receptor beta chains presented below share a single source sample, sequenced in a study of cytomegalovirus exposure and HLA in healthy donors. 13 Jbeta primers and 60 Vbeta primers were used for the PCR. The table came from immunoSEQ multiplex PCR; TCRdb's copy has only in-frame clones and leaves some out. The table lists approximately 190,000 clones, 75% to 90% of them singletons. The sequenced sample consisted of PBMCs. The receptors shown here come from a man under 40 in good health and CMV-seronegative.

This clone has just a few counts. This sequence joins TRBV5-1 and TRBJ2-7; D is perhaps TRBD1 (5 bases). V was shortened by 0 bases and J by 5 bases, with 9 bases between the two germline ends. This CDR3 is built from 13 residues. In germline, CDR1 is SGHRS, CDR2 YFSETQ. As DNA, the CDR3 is TGCGCCAGCAGCTTGGAGGGGTTTGACGAGCAGTACTTC. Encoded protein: CASSLEGFDEQYF.

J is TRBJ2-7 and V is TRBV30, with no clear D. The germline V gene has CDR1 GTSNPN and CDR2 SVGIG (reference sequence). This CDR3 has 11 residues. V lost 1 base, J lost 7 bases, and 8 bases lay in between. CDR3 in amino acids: CAWSAAVEQYF. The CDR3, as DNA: TGTGCCTGGAGTGCGGCGGTGGAGCAGTACTTC.